Sequencing of this T cell receptor (beta chain) was carried out in a study of blood T cell repertoires in COVID-19. Study at large: Italy, Spain and the United States were the sources of the convalescent and acute COVID-19 samples. PBMCs, B-cell-depleted T cells, or T cells were the source of the cDNA or gDNA that made up the material.

Trimming shortened V by 0 bases and J by 0 bases, and 9 bases separated the two germline ends. The CDR3 is 15 amino acids. Germline values: CDR1 SGHRS, CDR2 YFSETQ. Seattle-derived patients entered the study during active infection and were followed longitudinally. Assay used: immunoSEQ multiplex PCR; TCRdb lists only in-frame clones, some missing. The sample carries roughly 200,000 clones, 70% to 80% recorded once. This chain joins TRBV5-1 and TRBJ1-2, with D tentatively TRBD1 (5 bases). The clonotype was recovered from a woman in her 40s with COVID-19, enrolled during active disease. Sequences were obtained from peripheral blood. The CDR3: CASSLAAGTNYGYTF. CDR3 sequence (DNA): TGCGCCAGCAGCTTGGCGGCAGGGACTAACTATGGCTACACCTTC.